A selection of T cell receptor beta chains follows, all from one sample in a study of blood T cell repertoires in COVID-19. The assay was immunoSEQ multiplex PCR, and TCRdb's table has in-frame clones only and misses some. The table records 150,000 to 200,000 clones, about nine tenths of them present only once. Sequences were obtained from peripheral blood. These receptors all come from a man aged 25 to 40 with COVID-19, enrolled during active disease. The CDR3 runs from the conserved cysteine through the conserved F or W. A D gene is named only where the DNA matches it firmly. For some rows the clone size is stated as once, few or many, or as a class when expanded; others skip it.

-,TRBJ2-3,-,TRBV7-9,CASSSQRRADTQYF,TGTGCCAGCAGCTCACAACGACGGGCAGATACGCAGTATTTT
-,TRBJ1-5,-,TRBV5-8,CASGSGTRNQPQHF,TGTGCCAGCGGATCAGGGACTAGAAACCAGCCCCAGCATTTT
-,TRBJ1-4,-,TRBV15,CATSRDRANEKLFF,TGTGCCACCAGCAGAGACAGGGCTAATGAAAAACTGTTTTTT
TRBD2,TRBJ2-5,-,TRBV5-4,CASSPVRGRIEETQYF,TGTGCCAGCAGCCCCGTGCGCGGGAGAATCGAAGAGACCCAGTACTTC
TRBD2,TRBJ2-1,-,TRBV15,CATSRDGWTMALSGRAYNEQFF,TGTGCCACCAGCAGAGATGGTTGGACGATGGCACTCAGCGGGAGGGCCTACAATGAGCAGTTCTTC
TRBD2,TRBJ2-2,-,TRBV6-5,CASSRLAVNTGELFF,TGTGCCAGCAGTAGACTAGCGGTGAACACCGGGGAGCTGTTTTTT
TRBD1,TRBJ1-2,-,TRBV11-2,CASSPQGQLYGYTF,TGTGCCAGCAGCCCCCAGGGACAGTTATATGGCTACACCTTC
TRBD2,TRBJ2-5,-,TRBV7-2,CASSLVAGVQETQYF,TGTGCCAGCAGCTTAGTAGCGGGGGTGCAAGAGACCCAGTACTTC
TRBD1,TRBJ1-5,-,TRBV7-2,CASSLTGGPNQPQHF,TGTGCCAGCAGCCTGACAGGGGGCCCAAATCAGCCCCAGCATTTT
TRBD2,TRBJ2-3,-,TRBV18,CASSALAGVDTQYF,TGTGCCAGCTCAGCACTAGCGGGAGTTGATACGCAGTATTTT
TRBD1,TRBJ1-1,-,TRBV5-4,CASSSLRQGTAEAFF,TGTGCCAGCAGCTCCTTACGACAGGGGACGGCTGAAGCTTTCTTT
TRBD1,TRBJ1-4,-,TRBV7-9,CASSLGQGNEKLFF,TGTGCCAGCAGCCTCGGACAGGGTAATGAAAAACTGTTTTTT
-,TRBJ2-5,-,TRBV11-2,CASSSGHPETQYF,TGTGCCAGCAGCTCGGGACATCCCGAGACCCAGTACTTC
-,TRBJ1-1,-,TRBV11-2,CASSLWTQNTEAFF,TGTGCCAGCAGCTTATGGACACAGAACACTGAAGCTTTCTTT
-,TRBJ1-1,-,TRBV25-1,CASSSMGGTTEAFF,TGTGCCAGCAGCTCCATGGGAGGGACCACTGAAGCTTTCTTT
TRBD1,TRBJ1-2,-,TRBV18,CASSRDRENYGYTF,TGTGCCAGCTCAAGGGACAGGGAGAACTATGGCTACACCTTC
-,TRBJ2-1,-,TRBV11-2,CASSLGRGSGEQFF,TGTGCCAGCAGCTTAGGCAGAGGGTCGGGTGAGCAGTTCTTC
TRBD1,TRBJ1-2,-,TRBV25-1,CASSESYDRGGGYTF,TGTGCCAGCAGTGAATCCTATGACAGGGGAGGTGGCTACACCTTC
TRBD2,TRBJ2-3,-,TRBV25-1,CASSDPPGGEADTQYF,TGTGCCAGCAGTGATCCCCCGGGGGGGGAGGCAGATACGCAGTATTTT
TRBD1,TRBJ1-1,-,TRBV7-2,CASSPWTGESTEAFF,TGTGCCAGCAGCCCATGGACAGGGGAGAGCACTGAAGCTTTCTTT
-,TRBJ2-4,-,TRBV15,CATSSGVKNIQYF,TGTGCCACCAGCAGCGGAGTCAAAAACATTCAGTACTTC
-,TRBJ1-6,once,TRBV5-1,CASSFTIGNSPLHF,TGCGCCAGCAGCTTTACTATTGGGAATTCACCCCTCCACTTT
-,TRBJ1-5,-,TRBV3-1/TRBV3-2,CASSPAGSGQPQHF,TGTGCCAGCAGCCCGGCAGGCTCTGGGCAGCCCCAGCATTTT
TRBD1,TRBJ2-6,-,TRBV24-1,CATQGQGLSGANVLTF,TGTGCCACCCAGGGACAGGGCCTCTCTGGGGCCAACGTCCTGACTTTC
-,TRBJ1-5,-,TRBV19,CASSVGRGWQPQHF,TGTGCCAGTAGTGTGGGTAGGGGCTGGCAGCCCCAGCATTTT
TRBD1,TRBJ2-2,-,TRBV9,CASSSRGLGTGELFF,TGTGCCAGCAGCTCAAGGGGGCTTGGGACCGGGGAGCTGTTTTTT
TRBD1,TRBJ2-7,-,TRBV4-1,CASSQDPRYTGEEQYF,TGCGCCAGCAGCCAAGATCCCCGGTATACAGGGGAAGAGCAGTACTTC